This T cell receptor beta chain was documented in a study of CD8+ T cells in alopecia areata. The CDR3 is 14 amino acids. CDR1 is SGHRS and CDR2 is YFSETQ in the germline V gene. Notes on this clone: At one end, the junction sequence differs from germline, possibly due to a read error.

Following extraction, RNA underwent reverse transcription to cDNA, which served as the sequencing template. Assay: immunoSEQ multiplex PCR; the TCRdb copy retains only in-frame clones and omits some. The data hold approximately 200,000 clones, with approximately 40% observed a single time. The treatment denotes: oral pan-JAK inhibitor, 5-10 mg twice daily. This receptor was obtained from a human donor with alopecia areata. The chain has TRBV5-1 and TRBJ2-5, with a tentative D call TRBD1 (6 bases). Sequencing was performed on CD4+ T cells sorted from blood, taken around week 37, from a patient treated with tofacitinib. DNA of the CDR3: TGTGCCAGCAGCTTGGGGCGCAGGGGAGAGACCCAGTACTTC. As protein: CASSLGRRGETQYF.